A single sample is the source of the 26 T cell receptor beta chains below, sequenced in a study of beta chain features in type 1 diabetes. The antigens these receptors bind are not known. Investigators reverse transcribed all isolated RNA, so they sequenced expressed TCRB transcripts. This table comes from immunoSEQ multiplex PCR, and its TCRdb copy is limited to in-frame clones, with some not included. Here the sample spans approximately 170,000 clones, approximately 7.9% being singletons. Notes on the study in general: Across all four CD4+ subsets, people with type 1 diabetes showed modestly shorter TCRB CDR3s.

The sample was central memory CD4+ T cells from blood. The receptors stem from a man between 18 and 29 years old with type 1 diabetes.

The chain couples TRBV5-4 to TRBJ2-7; D unresolved. The ends were cut back, 2 bases at V and 1 base at J, with 10 bases in the middle. CDR1 and CDR2 from the germline V gene are SGHNT and YYREEE (reference sequence). The CDR3 loop spans 14 amino acids. CDR3 amino acids: CASSFAGLSYEQYF. DNA for the CDR3: TGTGCCAGCAGCTTCGCTGGCCTTTCCTACGAGCAGTACTTC.

This clone was seen only a few times. V and J are TRBV29-1 and TRBJ2-1, with a weak D call TRBD2 (6 bases). In germline, CDR1 is SQVTM, CDR2 ANQGSEA. Trimming cost V 4 bases and J 0 bases, with 16 bases left between them. The CDR3 sequence is 16 residues long. Written as DNA, the CDR3 is TGCAGCGTTGCCTCGGAATACGGGAGCTCCTACAATGAGCAGTTCTTC. It specifies CSVASEYGSSYNEQFF.

This clone has a handful of counts. The genes are TRBV1 and TRBJ2-7; the table's D call TRBD2 went unverified against the DNA. TRBV1 is a pseudogene segment. The CDR3 is made up of 14 amino acids. CDR3 nucleotides: TGCACCAGCAACTCCTTGGTGGGGGGAGGCGAGCAGTACTTC. This encodes CTSNSLVGGGEQYF.

This clone showed up many times. The rearrangement links TRBV11-2 to TRBJ2-5; D gene unclear. Germline V gene sequence: CDR1 SGHAT, CDR2 FQNNGV. This CDR3 region has 13 residues. With 0 bases removed from V and 5 bases from J, the gap between germline ends came to 7 bases. This CDR3 is CASSLDFSETQYF. CDR3 DNA sequence: TGTGCCAGCAGCTTAGACTTCTCCGAGACCCAGTACTTC.

This clone was counted a few times. The V and J genes are TRBV6-6 and TRBJ2-3; D not certain. The CDR3 runs 13 residues. The ends were cut back, 6 bases at V and 2 bases at J, with 9 bases in the middle. Looked up from germline, CDR1 is MNHNY and CDR2 is SVGAGI (reference sequence). The CDR3 DNA follows: TGTGCCAGCAGATTTGGCCTCACAGATACGCAGTATTTT. Amino acids: CASRFGLTDTQYF.

In this sample, this clone turned up a few times. V gene TRBV4-1 combines with J gene TRBJ2-1, with 11 bases fitting TRBD2. The CDR3 has 16 amino acids. V gave up 0 bases and J gave up 8 bases; unmatched junction bases: 6. Germline CDR1 reads MGHRA; CDR2 reads YSYEKL. The CDR3 nucleotides read TGCGCCAGCAGCCAAGAGAGGCCTAGCGGGAGGTATGAGCAGTTCTTC. This encodes CASSQERPSGRYEQFF.

This clone was detected only a few times. The chain couples TRBV30 to TRBJ2-7; D gene unclear. CDR3 size: 16 residues. CDR1 is GTSNPN and CDR2 is SVGIG in the germline V gene (reference sequence). V lost 3 bases and J lost 0, with 18 bases in between. For the CDR3, the DNA is TGTGCCTGGAGCCCCCCTGTCGTTTCCAGCTCCTACGAGCAGTACTTC. It is translated as CAWSPPVVSSSYEQYF.

In this sample, this clone turned up many times. V and J are TRBV5-4 and TRBJ2-2; D unresolved. CDR3 length: 13 amino acids. CDR1 SGHNT and CDR2 YYREEE come from the germline V gene (reference sequence). V was shortened by 4 bases and J by 7 bases, with 11 bases between the two germline ends. The CDR3 DNA sequence: TGTGCCAGCAGCCTACGAGTCGGCGGGGAGCTGTTTTTT. As protein: CASSLRVGGELFF. Full variable domain (missing parts from reference TRBV5-4 and TRBJ2-2): ETGVTQSPTHLIKTRGQQVTLRCSSQSGHNTVSWYQQALGQGPQFIFQYYREEENGRGNFPPRFSGLQFPNYSSELNVNALELDDSALYLCASSLRVGGELFFGEGSRLTVL.

This clone was found a few times. The chain uses TRBV5-1 and TRBJ2-3; no clear D. Per germline, CDR1 SGHRS and CDR2 YFSETQ. Trimming took 0 bases from V and 2 from J, leaving 10 bases between them. The CDR3 totals 15 residues. CDR3 protein: CASSLESRFTDTQYF. DNA of the CDR3: TGCGCCAGCAGCTTGGAGTCGCGGTTCACAGATACGCAGTATTTT.

This clone was observed a few times. The chain joins TRBV28 to TRBJ2-1; the D gene is possibly TRBD1 (6 bases). This CDR3 is 19 amino acids long. Germline-derived CDR1 and CDR2 are MDHEN and SYDVKM. V was trimmed by 1 base and J by 6 bases, leaving 25 bases between them. The CDR3 loop reads CASSLLTFRGTLGGNEQFF. CDR3 in DNA: TGTGCCAGCAGTTTATTAACGTTCAGGGGCACTCTAGGGGGCAATGAGCAGTTCTTC.

The chain employs TRBV28 and TRBJ1-5; TRBD1 matches 7 bases. Looked up from germline, CDR1 is MDHEN and CDR2 is SYDVKM. This CDR3 has 15 amino acids. V lost 5 bases and J lost 2; bases outside the gene matches: 6. The chain's CDR3 is CASSKGQVGNQPQHF. The CDR3 DNA sequence: TGTGCCAGCAGTAAAGGACAGGTCGGCAATCAGCCCCAGCATTTT.

This clone came up a few times. The rearrangement joins TRBV14 to TRBJ1-1; 7 bases align to TRBD1. CDR1 is SGHDN and CDR2 is FVKESK in the germline V gene. This CDR3 contains 15 residues. Trimming took 3 bases from V and 6 from J; bases not matched to a gene: 10. The chain's CDR3 is CASSHRGRSIAEAFF. The CDR3 DNA reads as TGTGCCAGCAGCCACAGGGGGAGGTCAATCGCTGAAGCTTTCTTT.

The sample holds many counts of this clone. V gene TRBV29-1 combines with J gene TRBJ2-1; 8 bases fit TRBD1. The CDR3 spans 14 residues. Germline values: CDR1 SQVTM, CDR2 ANQGSEA. V was clipped by 3 bases and J by 7 bases; unmatched bases: 8. The CDR3, as DNA: TGCAGCGTTGAGAGGGACAGGTCGTTGAATGAGCAGTTCTTC. Encoded protein: CSVERDRSLNEQFF.

There are a few counts of this clone. The CDR3 here is CASSSRTGPGGYTF. For the CDR3, the DNA is TGTGCCAGCAGCTCAAGGACAGGTCCTGGTGGCTACACCTTC. The V and J genes are TRBV11-2 and TRBJ1-2, with TRBD1 matching over 7 bases. This CDR3 spans 14 amino acids. Germline lookup yields CDR1 SGHAT and CDR2 FQNNGV. Germline trimming cut 4 bases from V and 7 bases from J; bases unmatched to any gene: 9.

This clone turned up a few times. The rearrangement uses TRBV7-9 and TRBJ2-5; 7 positions match TRBD2. J was trimmed by 4 bases and V by 1 base; bases with no gene match: 6. Germline CDR1 is SEHNR and CDR2 is FQNEAQ (reference sequence). The CDR3 extends over 15 amino acids. Here the CDR3 DNA reads TGTGCCAGCAGCTTAGGGGCGGGAGCAACAGAGACCCAGTACTTC. Translation: CASSLGAGATETQYF.

This clone was counted a few times. This chain connects TRBV30 to TRBJ2-1; a possible D gene is TRBD2 (5 bases). The CDR3 contains 12 residues. Per germline, CDR1 GTSNPN and CDR2 SVGIG (reference sequence). V was pared by 6 bases and J by 10 bases, with 16 bases between. This CDR3 reads CACRLWIDEQFF. For the CDR3, the DNA is TGTGCCTGTCGACTATGGATTGACGAGCAGTTCTTC.

This clone was seen more than once but under ten times. The junction departs from the called germline gene at one end, perhaps through a read error. This chain links TRBV15 with TRBJ2-6; TRBD1 aligns across 8 bases. In germline, CDR1 is LNHNV, CDR2 YYDKDF (reference sequence). The CDR3 extends over 16 amino acids. CDR3 in amino acids: CATSRDGRGLANVLTF. The CDR3 region has the DNA TGTGCCACCAGCCGAGACGGCAGGGGGCTCGCCAACGTCCTGACTTTC.

This clone was seen a few times. The rearrangement uses TRBV7-2 and TRBJ2-3; possibly TRBD2 for D (6 bases). Trimming left V 3 bases short and J 9 bases short, with 16 bases between. From germline, CDR1 is SGHTA and CDR2 FQGNSA. The CDR3 has 14 amino acids. In nucleotides, the CDR3 is TGTGCCAGCAGCTTTCAAGGGGACGGGAGAACGCAGTATTTT. Protein sequence: CASSFQGDGRTQYF.

J is TRBJ2-1 and V is TRBV7-8; no reliable D call. V was clipped by 3 bases and J by 4 bases, with 16 bases between them. Germline-derived CDR1 and CDR2 are SGHVS and FQNEAQ. This CDR3 has 16 residues. DNA for the CDR3: TGTGCCAGCAGCTTCTATCGGGTCGCGAGTTACAATGAGCAGTTCTTC. Translated, it gives CASSFYRVASYNEQFF. The whole variable domain, filled in from reference TRBV7-8 and TRBJ2-1, reads GAGVSQSPRYKVAKRGQDVALRCDPISGHVSLFWYQQALGQGPEFLTYFQNEAQLDKSGLPSDRFFAERPEGSVSTLKIQRTQQEDSAVYLCASSFYRVASYNEQFFGPGTRLTVL.

In its sample, this clone was seen a few times. The chain carries TRBV10-3 and TRBJ2-1, with 9 bases matching TRBD2. This CDR3 has 14 residues. The V segment lost 8 bases and the J segment 5 bases; nucleotides outside the gene matches: 7. The germline CDR1 and CDR2 sequences are ENHRY and SYGVKD. The CDR3 DNA is TGTGCCATCCAAAGCGGGAGGTTGGACAATGAGCAGTTCTTC. Its protein product is CAIQSGRLDNEQFF.

This clone came up a few times. The CDR3 bases are TGTGCCAGCAGCTCTCGTCAGGGGGAAGACACTGAAGCTTTCTTT. It translates to CASSSRQGEDTEAFF. This rearrangement joins TRBV27 to TRBJ1-1; 7 bases are shared with TRBD1. After removal of 6 bases from V and 3 bases from J, the junction contained 10 bases not matched to a gene. Germline values: CDR1 MNHEY, CDR2 SMNVEV (reference sequence). The CDR3 sequence is 15 residues long.

The chain carries TRBV6-6 and TRBJ2-1; the match to TRBD2 covers 9 bases. The CDR3 consists of 12 residues. J lost 15 bases, V lost 2 bases, and 5 bases had no gene match. Looked up from germline, CDR1 is MNHNY and CDR2 is SVGAGI (reference sequence). The DNA for the CDR3 is TGTGCCAGCAGTTACGGGGCGGGGGGGATGTTCTTC. Translated: CASSYGAGGMFF.

V is TRBV30 and J is TRBJ2-1; 10 bases match TRBD1. Germline CDR1 and CDR2: GTSNPN and SVGIG (reference sequence). J lost 7 bases, V lost 4 bases, and 19 bases had no gene match. The CDR3 spans 18 residues. CDR3 loop: CAWTPLGQGVRKRNEQFF. CDR3 DNA sequence: TGTGCCTGGACTCCTCTAGGACAGGGGGTCCGAAAACGAAATGAGCAGTTCTTC.

The table lists this clone with a few counts. This chain joins TRBV20-1 and TRBJ2-7; tentatively, D is TRBD2 (6 bases). V lost 6 bases, J lost 3 bases, and 9 bases lay in between. Germline V gene sequence: CDR1 DFQATT, CDR2 SNEGSKA (reference sequence). This CDR3 contains 11 residues. The CDR3 is CSAGTHYEQYF. The CDR3 DNA sequence: TGCAGTGCCGGGACTCACTACGAGCAGTACTTC.

This chain links TRBV6-5 with TRBJ2-5; D is possibly TRBD2 (5 bases). The CDR3 has 12 residues. V was clipped by 5 bases and J by 5 bases, with 9 bases between them. Looked up from germline, CDR1 is MNHEY and CDR2 is SVGAGI. The CDR3 sequence is CASSPTMETQYF. CDR3 DNA: TGTGCCAGCAGTCCGACTATGGAGACCCAGTACTTC.

A few counts support this clone. The chain recombines TRBV18 with TRBJ1-2, with D perhaps matching TRBD1 (6 bases). The germline V gene has CDR1 KGHSH and CDR2 LQKENI. V lost 0 bases and J 1 base, leaving 12 bases between the germline ends. The CDR3 consists of 16 residues. CDR3: CASSPPNRERNYGYTF. As DNA, the CDR3 is TGTGCCAGCTCACCACCCAACAGGGAGCGTAACTATGGCTACACCTTC.